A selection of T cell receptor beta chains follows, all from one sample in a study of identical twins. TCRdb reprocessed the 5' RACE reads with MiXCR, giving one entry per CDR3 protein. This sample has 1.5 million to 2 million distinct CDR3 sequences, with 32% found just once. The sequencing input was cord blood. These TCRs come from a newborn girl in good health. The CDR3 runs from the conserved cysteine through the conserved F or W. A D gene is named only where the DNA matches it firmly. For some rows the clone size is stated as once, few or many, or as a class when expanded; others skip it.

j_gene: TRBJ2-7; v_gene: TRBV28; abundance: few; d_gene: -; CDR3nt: TGTGCCAGCCGGTTGATGACTGGTGAGCAGTACTTC; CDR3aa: CASRLMTGEQYF
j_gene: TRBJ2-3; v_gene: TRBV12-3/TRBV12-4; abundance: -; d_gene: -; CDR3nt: TGTGCCAGCAGTGAGACTGGGGTTAGAGGGAGTACGCAGTATTTT; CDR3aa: CASSETGVRGSTQYF
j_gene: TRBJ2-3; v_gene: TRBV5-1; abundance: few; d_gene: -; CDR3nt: TGCGCCAGCAGCTTGACTAGTGGCCCACCTCCGCAGTATTTT; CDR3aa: CASSLTSGPPPQYF
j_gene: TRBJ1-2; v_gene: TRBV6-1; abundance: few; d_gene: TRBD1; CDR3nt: TGTGCCAGCAGCGCAACCGGGACAGGGGACTATGGCTACACCTTC; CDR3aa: CASSATGTGDYGYTF
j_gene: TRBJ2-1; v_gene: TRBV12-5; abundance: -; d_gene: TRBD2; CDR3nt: TGTGCTAGTGGTCTCAGACTAGCGGGGTCCCTCGACTATGAGCAGTTCTTC; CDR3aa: CASGLRLAGSLDYEQFF
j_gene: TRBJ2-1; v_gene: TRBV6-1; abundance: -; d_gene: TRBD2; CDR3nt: TGTGCCAGCAATCCGGGGGGGCCCTACGAGCAGTTCTTC; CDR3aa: CASNPGGPYEQFF
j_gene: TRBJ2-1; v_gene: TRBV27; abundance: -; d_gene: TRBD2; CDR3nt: TGTACCAGCAGTTTATTTGGCGGGGGGCTTTACAATGAGCAGTTCTTC; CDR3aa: CTSSLFGGGLYNEQFF
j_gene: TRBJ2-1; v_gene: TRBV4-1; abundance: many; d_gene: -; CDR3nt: TGCGCCAGCAGCCAAGATCTTGGGTGGGGTACTCTATACAATGAGCAGTTCTTC; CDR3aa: CASSQDLGWGTLYNEQFF
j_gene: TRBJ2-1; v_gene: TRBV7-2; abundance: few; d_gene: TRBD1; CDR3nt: TGTGCCAGCAGCTTAAAAGAGGGGGCCTGGAGAAATGAGCAGTTCTTC; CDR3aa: CASSLKEGAWRNEQFF
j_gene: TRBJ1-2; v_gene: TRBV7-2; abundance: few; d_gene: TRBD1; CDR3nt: TGTGCCAGCAGCTCCGAGGGACAGGGGGACTATGGCTACACCTTC; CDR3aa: CASSSEGQGDYGYTF
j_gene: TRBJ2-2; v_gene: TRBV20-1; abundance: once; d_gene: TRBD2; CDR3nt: TGCAGTGCCAGTAGCGGGCACCCGGGCACCGGGGAGCTGTTTTTT; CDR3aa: CSASSGHPGTGELFF
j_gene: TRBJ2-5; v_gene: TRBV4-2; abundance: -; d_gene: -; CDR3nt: TGTGCCAGCAGCCAAGTGGTCGGGGGACCATTAGGGCAGTACTTC; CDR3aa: CASSQVVGGPLGQYF
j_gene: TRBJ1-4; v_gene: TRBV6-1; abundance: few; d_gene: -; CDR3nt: TGTGCCAGCACGACTGGCGGCCCAGGGTACCCTAATGAAAAACTGTTTTTT; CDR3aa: CASTTGGPGYPNEKLFF
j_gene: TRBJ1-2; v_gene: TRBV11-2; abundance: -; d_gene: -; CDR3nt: TGTGCCAGCAGCCCCGGACCTACCCTATATGGCTACACCTTC; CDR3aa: CASSPGPTLYGYTF
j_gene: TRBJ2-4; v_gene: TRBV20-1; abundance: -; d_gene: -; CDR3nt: TGCAGTGCTAGAGACACAGGGAAAGGGGGGAACATTCAGTACTTC; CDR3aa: CSARDTGKGGNIQYF
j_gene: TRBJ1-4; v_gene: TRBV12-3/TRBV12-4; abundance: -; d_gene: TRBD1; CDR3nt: TGTGCCAGCCAGCGGACAGGGGAAAAACTGTTTTTT; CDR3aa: CASQRTGEKLFF